Listed below are T cell receptor beta chains from one sample, sequenced in a study of shared clonotypes between healthy human individuals. The data were produced by immunoSEQ multiplex PCR, yet TCRdb's version contains in-frame clones alone and is incomplete. The data contain a few million clones, roughly nine tenths of them singletons. The sequenced material came from naive CD4+ T cells sorted from blood. These receptors were obtained from a man between 18 and 29 years old in good health. The CDR3 runs from the conserved cysteine through the conserved F or W. D genes are given only for firm matches. Clone size is given for some rows only: seen once, a few or many times, or a class if the clone is expanded.

j_call cdr3_length clone_size d_call v_call cdr3_aa cdr3_nt
TRBJ1-5 14 - - TRBV11-2 CASSSLQTNQPQHF TGTGCCAGCAGCTCCCTGCAGACTAATCAGCCCCAGCATTTT
TRBJ1-2 16 - TRBD1 TRBV4-1 CASSQEGSGTVYGYTF TGCGCCAGCAGCCAAGAGGGTTCCGGGACAGTCTATGGCTACACCTTC
TRBJ2-5 15 - - TRBV7-2 CASSFGPGIQETQYF TGTGCCAGCAGCTTTGGACCAGGGATTCAAGAGACCCAGTACTTC
TRBJ1-5 15 once TRBD1 TRBV7-6 CASSLGQGAGQPQHF TGTGCCAGCAGCTTAGGACAGGGGGCAGGTCAGCCCCAGCATTTT
TRBJ2-3 15 - TRBD2 TRBV6-5 CASSPAGLALDTQYF TGTGCCAGCAGTCCCGCCGGACTAGCGCTAGATACGCAGTATTTT
TRBJ2-1 14 - TRBD1 TRBV5-5 CASTETGVYNEQFF TGTGCCAGCACGGAGACAGGGGTGTACAATGAGCAGTTCTTC
TRBJ1-2 12 - - TRBV6-5 CASTEGTYGYTF TGTGCCAGCACGGAGGGTACCTATGGCTACACCTTC
TRBJ2-2 17 - TRBD2 TRBV9 CASSQTTSGLTAGELFF TGTGCCAGCAGCCAAACTACTAGCGGCCTAACGGCCGGGGAGCTGTTTTTT
TRBJ1-1 13 - - TRBV7-6 CASSWDPGTEAFF TGTGCCAGCAGCTGGGACCCGGGGACTGAAGCTTTCTTT
TRBJ1-4 17 - - TRBV18 CASSPGQKALGNEKLFF TGTGCCAGCTCACCGGGACAAAAGGCGCTGGGAAATGAAAAACTGTTTTTT
TRBJ2-2 12 - - TRBV5-1 CASSGNTGELFF TGCGCCAGCAGCGGGAACACCGGGGAGCTGTTTTTT
TRBJ2-5 11 - - TRBV25-1 CASRFQETQYF TGTGCCAGCAGGTTTCAAGAGACCCAGTACTTC
TRBJ2-2 16 - TRBD2 TRBV9 CASSVPSGSNTGELFF TGTGCCAGCAGCGTACCTAGCGGGTCGAACACCGGGGAGCTGTTTTTT
TRBJ2-1 16 - TRBD2 TRBV5-5 CASTFGRTSRYNEQFF TGTGCCAGCACCTTCGGGCGGACTAGTCGCTACAATGAGCAGTTCTTC